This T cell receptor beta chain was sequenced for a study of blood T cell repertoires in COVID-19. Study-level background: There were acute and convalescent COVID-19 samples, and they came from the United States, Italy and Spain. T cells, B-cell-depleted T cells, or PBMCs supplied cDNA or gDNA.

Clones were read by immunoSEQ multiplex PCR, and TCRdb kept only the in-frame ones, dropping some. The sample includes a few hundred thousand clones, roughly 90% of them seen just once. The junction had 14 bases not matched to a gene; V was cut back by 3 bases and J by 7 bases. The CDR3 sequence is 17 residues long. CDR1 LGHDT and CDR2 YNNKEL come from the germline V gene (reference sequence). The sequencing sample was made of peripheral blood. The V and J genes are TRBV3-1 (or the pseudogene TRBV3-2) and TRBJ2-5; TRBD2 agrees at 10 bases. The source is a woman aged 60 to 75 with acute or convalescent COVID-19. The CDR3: CASSHEGLAGGRGTQYF. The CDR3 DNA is TGTGCCAGCAGCCACGAGGGCTTAGCGGGGGGCCGGGGGACCCAGTACTTC.